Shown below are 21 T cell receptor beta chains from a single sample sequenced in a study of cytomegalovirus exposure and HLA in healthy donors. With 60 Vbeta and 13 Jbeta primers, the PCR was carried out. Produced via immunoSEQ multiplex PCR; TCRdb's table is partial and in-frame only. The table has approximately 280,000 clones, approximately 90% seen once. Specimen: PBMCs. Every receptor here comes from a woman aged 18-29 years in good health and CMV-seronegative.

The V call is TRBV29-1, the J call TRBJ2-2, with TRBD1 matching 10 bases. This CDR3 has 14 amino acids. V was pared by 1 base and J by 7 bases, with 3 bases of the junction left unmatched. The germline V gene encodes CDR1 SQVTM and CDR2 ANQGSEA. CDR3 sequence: CSVEGQGADGELFF. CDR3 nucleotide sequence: TGCAGCGTTGAAGGACAGGGGGCGGACGGGGAGCTGTTTTTT.

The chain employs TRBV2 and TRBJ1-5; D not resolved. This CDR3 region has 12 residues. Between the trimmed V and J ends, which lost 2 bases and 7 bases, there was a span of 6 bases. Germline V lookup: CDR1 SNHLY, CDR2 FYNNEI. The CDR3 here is CASSELAQPQHF. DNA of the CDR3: TGTGCCAGCAGTGAATTGGCACAGCCCCAGCATTTT.

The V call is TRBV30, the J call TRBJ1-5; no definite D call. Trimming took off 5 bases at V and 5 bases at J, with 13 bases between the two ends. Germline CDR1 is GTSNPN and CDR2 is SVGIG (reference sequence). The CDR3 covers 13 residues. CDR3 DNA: TGTGCCTGGGCACCCCAGTTGGATCAGCCCCAGCATTTT. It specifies CAWAPQLDQPQHF.

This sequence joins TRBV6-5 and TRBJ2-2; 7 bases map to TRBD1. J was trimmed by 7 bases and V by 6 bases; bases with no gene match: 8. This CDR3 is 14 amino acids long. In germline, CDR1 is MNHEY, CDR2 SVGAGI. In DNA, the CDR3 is TGTGCCAGCAGAGACCCGACAGGGAACGGGGAGCTGTTTTTT. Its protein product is CASRDPTGNGELFF.

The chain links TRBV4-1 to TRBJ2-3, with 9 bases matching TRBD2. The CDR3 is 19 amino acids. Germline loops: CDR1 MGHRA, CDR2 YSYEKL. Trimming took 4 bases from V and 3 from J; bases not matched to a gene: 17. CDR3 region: CASSLPGAFGGGATDTQYF. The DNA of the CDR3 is TGCGCCAGCAGCCTACCGGGAGCCTTCGGCGGGGGGGCTACAGATACGCAGTATTTT.

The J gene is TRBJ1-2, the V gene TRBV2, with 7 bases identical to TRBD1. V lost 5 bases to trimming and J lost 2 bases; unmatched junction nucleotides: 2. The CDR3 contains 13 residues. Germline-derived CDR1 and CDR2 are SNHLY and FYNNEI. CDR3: CASSKQGNYGYTF. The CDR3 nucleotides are TGTGCCAGCAGTAAACAGGGGAACTATGGCTACACCTTC.

This CDR3 is CASSDGAGGSNQPQHF. CDR3 nucleotide sequence: TGTGCCAGCAGTGATGGCGCAGGTGGGAGCAATCAGCCCCAGCATTTT. V usage is TRBV2 and J usage is TRBJ1-5; no definite D call. Germline lookup yields CDR1 SNHLY and CDR2 FYNNEI. The CDR3 spans 16 residues. Trimming pared 3 bases from V and 1 base from J, leaving 13 bases between.

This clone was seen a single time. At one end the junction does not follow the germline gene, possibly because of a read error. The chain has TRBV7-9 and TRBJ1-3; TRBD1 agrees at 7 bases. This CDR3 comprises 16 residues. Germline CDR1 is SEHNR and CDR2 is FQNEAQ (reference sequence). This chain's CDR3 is CSSSLGTASSGNTIYF. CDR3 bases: TGTTCCAGCAGCTTAGGGACAGCGAGCTCTGGAAACACCATATATTTT.

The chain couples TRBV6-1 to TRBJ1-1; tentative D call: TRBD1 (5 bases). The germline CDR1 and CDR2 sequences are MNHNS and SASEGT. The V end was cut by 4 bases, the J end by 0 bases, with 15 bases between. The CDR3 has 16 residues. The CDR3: CASSARTTSVNTEAFF. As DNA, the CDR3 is TGTGCCAGCAGTGCCCGGACAACCAGCGTGAACACTGAAGCTTTCTTT.

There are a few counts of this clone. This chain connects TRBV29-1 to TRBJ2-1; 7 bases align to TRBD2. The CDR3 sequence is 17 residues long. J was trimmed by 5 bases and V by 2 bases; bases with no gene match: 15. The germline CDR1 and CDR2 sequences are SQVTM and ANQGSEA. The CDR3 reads CSVESGLGSGENNEQFF. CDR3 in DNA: TGCAGCGTTGAATCCGGTTTGGGGAGCGGGGAAAACAATGAGCAGTTCTTC.

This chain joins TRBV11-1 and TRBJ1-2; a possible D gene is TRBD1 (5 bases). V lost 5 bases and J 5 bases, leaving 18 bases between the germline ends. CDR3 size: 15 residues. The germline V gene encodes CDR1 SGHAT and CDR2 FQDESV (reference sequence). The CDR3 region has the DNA TGTGCCAGCAGCCTCGCCCGGGCAGGGAATTATGGCTACACCTTC. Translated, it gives CASSLARAGNYGYTF.

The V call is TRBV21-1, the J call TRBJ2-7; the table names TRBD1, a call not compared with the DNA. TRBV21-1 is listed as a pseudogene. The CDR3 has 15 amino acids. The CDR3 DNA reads TGTGCCAGCAGCCGTGGGCCGCTAAGCTCCTACGAGCAGTACTTC. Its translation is CASSRGPLSSYEQYF.

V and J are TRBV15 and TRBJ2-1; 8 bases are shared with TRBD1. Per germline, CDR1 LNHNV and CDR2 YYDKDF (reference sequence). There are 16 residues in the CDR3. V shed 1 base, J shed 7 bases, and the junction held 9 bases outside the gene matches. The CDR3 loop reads CATSRVETGVENEQFF. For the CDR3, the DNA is TGTGCCACCAGCAGAGTCGAGACAGGGGTGGAGAATGAGCAGTTCTTC.

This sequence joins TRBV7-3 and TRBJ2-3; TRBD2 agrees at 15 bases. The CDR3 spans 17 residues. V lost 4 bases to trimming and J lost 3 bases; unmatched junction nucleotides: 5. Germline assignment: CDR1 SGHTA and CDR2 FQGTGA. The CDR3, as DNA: TGTGCCAGCAGCTCAGGGACTAGCGGGGGGACAACAGATACGCAGTATTTT. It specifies CASSSGTSGGTTDTQYF.

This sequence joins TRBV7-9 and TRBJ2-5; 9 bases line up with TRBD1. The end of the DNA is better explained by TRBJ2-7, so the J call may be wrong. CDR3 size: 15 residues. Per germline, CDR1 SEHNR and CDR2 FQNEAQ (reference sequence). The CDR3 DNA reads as TGTGCCAGCAGCTTAAGGACAGGGGTAAACTACGAGCAGTACTTC. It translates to CASSLRTGVNYEQYF.

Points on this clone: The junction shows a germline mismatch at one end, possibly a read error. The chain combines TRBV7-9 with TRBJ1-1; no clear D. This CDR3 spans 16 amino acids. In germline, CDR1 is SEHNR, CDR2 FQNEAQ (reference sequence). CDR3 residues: CSSSDAEGSYNTEAFF. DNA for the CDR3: TGTTCCAGCAGCGATGCGGAGGGATCTTATAACACTGAAGCTTTCTTT.

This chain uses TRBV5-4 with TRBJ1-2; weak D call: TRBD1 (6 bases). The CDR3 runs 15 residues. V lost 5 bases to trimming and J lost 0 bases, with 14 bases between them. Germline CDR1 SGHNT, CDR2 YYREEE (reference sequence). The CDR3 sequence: CASRPGTSTNYGYTF. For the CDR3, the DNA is TGTGCCAGCAGACCCGGGACAAGTACTAACTATGGCTACACCTTC. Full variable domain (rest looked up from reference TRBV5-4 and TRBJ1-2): ETGVTQSPTHLIKTRGQQVTLRCSSQSGHNTVSWYQQALGQGPQFIFQYYREEENGRGNFPPRFSGLQFPNYSSELNVNALELDDSALYLCASRPGTSTNYGYTFGSGTRLTVV.

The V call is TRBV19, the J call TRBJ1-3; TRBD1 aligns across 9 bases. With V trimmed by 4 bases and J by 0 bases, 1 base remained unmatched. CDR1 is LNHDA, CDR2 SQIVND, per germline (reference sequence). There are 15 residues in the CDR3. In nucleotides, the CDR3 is TGTGCCAGTAGTAGGGGACAGGGCTCTGGAAACACCATATATTTT. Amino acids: CASSRGQGSGNTIYF.

The CDR3 nucleotides read TGTGCCAGCAGTCCGACTGCCGGGACTAGCGGGGGGGCCTTTCTGGATACGCAGTATTTT. Its translation: CASSPTAGTSGGAFLDTQYF. The J gene is TRBJ2-3, the V gene TRBV28, with 16 bases fitting TRBD2. Germline V gene data show CDR1 as MDHEN and CDR2 as SYDVKM. This CDR3 region has 20 residues. V dropped 5 bases and J dropped 6; count of bases not matched to a gene: 17.

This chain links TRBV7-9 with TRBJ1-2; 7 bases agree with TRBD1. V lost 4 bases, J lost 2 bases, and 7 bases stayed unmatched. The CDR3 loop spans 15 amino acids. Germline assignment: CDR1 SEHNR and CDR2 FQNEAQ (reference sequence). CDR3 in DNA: TGTGCCAGCAGCTCACCCGGGACAGAGAACTATGGCTACACCTTC. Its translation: CASSSPGTENYGYTF.

CDR3 residues: CAISQGFEAKNIQYF. The CDR3 DNA is TGTGCCATCAGTCAGGGGTTTGAGGCCAAAAACATTCAGTACTTC. V and J are TRBV10-3 and TRBJ2-4; weak D call: TRBD1 (6 bases). Per the germline V gene, CDR1 is ENHRY and CDR2 is SYGVKD. The germline V and J ends were trimmed by 5 bases and 1 base, with 12 bases remaining between them. The CDR3 runs to 15 residues.